This TCR beta chain comes out of a study of cytomegalovirus exposure and HLA in healthy donors (dated by TCRdb to 2017 to 2019). Some background on the complete study: According to an earlier analysis of several hundred of the donors, 150 million to 200 million T cells yielded some 120 million unique TCR beta sequences and 276 Gb of sequence data. Among a few hundred genotyped donors of the cohort, an average of roughly 240,000 unique TCR beta nucleotide sequences were sequenced per donor, around 20% of them non-productive. In an earlier analysis of 550 to 700 of the donors, high-throughput TCR beta sequencing was used to judge whether each TCR beta V gene segment behaved as functional or pseudogenic. Typing coverage differed by locus: A, B, C, DRB1 and DQB1 were typed in about 620-630 donors, DQA1 in roughly 500, DPA1 in approximately 600, and DPB1 in 472. Donor age, sex, ethnicity and CMV serostatus were compiled together with the repertoire data. The study aimed to test whether cataloging public T cell receptors could reveal signatures of past pathogen exposure. A later genetic analysis used genome-wide SNP genotypes for about 60% of the 666 donors, treating that subset as a discovery cohort. Of the roughly 400 genotyped donors, 81% were placed in the genetic ancestry cluster associated with self-reported Caucasian donors. Roughly 5 DR-DQ haplotypes were handled as single units for association and clustering, since linkage in the cohort was strong. HLA typing included class I and class II loci at four-digit resolution. An early release covering 500 to 750 HLA-typed donors comprised approximately 290 gigabases of sequencing data and around 86 million unique TCR sequences. Every repertoire in the discovery cohort had been generated on one and the same sequencing platform. Rather than using new phenotypic data, the later analysis identified candidate immune exposures from TCR beta sequences and from how often those sequences occurred across donors. To study patterns of TCR occurrence, a later analysis re-analyzed previously published TCR beta repertoires from hundreds of donors and added high-resolution HLA genotyping. A separate validation cohort of 100 to 150 different subjects was used in addition to the roughly 670-subject first cohort. The study profiled the T cell repertoires of more than 500 subjects by immunosequencing and related them to cytomegalovirus serostatus. The study combined high-throughput TCR immunosequencing, statistical association of individual TCRs with disease status, and machine learning to predict cytomegalovirus infection status.

The library was prepared using the immunoSEQ multiplex PCR assay. For the multiplex PCR, a mixture combining 60 forward primers for TCR Vbeta segments and 13 reverse primers for TCR Jbeta segments was used. Amplification of the CDR3 region of rearranged TCR beta genes was performed with a multiplex PCR assay on genomic DNA. The Illumina HiSeq System was used to sequence the amplified TCR beta libraries as 87-base-pair reads. As for how the authors treated the data: A later analysis counted about 80 million unique TCR beta chains across the 550 to 750 repertoires, and some 11 million of these chains were shared by at least two donors. A nearest-neighbor algorithm error-corrected the raw reads and collapsed the reads into unique sequences, merging closely related sequences to remove PCR and sequencing errors. To assign V, D and J gene segments, CDR3 sequences were aligned to IMGT reference sequences. For a sequence to be retained, a match of at least six nucleotides was required to both a V gene segment and a J gene segment. Rearrangements were called productive when the CDR3 lacked stop codons and stayed in frame with V and J; all others were non-productive. CDR3 was defined by IMGT convention, running from the second conserved V-encoded cysteine to the conserved J-encoded phenylalanine. The earlier analysis of 500 to 750 of the donors excluded any sequence lacking an unambiguous match to a single V gene segment. An earlier analysis of a few hundred of the donors classified V segments as functional when productive rearrangements were above 56.7% and as segregating when the standard deviation between donors was above 5%. A statistical classification framework was developed to diagnose cytomegalovirus status using the catalog of TCR beta chain sequences. In a later analysis, TCR nucleotide sequences were compared against IMGT/GENE-DB human TR gene sequences so that V and J genes could be assigned. In a later analysis, CDR3 sequences and most-parsimonious VDJ recombination scenarios were assigned using the TCRdist pipeline. A later analysis defined each TCR beta chain by its CDR3 amino acid sequence plus V-gene family, and excluded reads lacking a unique V-gene family. As a way to deal with suspected cross-contamination and a sequencing artifact, a later analysis dropped approximately 590 nucleotide sequences that were highly shared and had low generation probability. In a later analysis, a clonal expansion index was calculated for each public chain from normalized within-repertoire ranks of inferred template counts. In a later analysis, generation probabilities were computed using a VDJ recombination model fitted to out-of-frame rearrangements, and the results were checked against IGoR. A later analysis scored TCR-TCR, TCR-HLA and TCR-CMV co-occurrence with hypergeometric tests, applying a repertoire-size bias correction to TCR pairs. To estimate false discovery rates, a later analysis permuted the HLA or CMV assignments 20 times. In a later analysis, co-occurring TCRs were grouped using DBSCAN, with TCRdist sequence similarity added in when clustering inside HLA-allele-positive subsets. Co-occurrence clustering excluded repertoires with fewer than 30,000 or more than 120,000 public chains, plus five with anomalous nucleotide sharing. Drawn from immuneACCESS, this table holds only the in-frame rearrangements with V and J called that TCRdb kept. Clones are partly lost; checked studies trace under half to an unresolved V gene and leave the rest unexplained. V, J and clone size derive from that table, while D and trimming were established from the DNA sequence. In this sample the table shows more than 130,000 clones, roughly 77% of which occur a single time. The biggest ten clones account for 2% to 2.5% of the sample.

The research as a whole found: Because counts were too low, more than 15 rarely observed V segments, including chromosome 9 orphons, were left out of the earlier analysis of about 620 of the donors. A further reported finding was that TCR beta sequences accurately predicted the HLA-A and HLA-B alleles for most subjects in the first cohort. CMV serostatus was the only immune exposure information available for the cohort. Sequencing depth was assumed to be roughly uniform across donors in the presence/absence analyses, though that assumption may not hold. A later analysis found that TCR association rates varied across HLA loci, with DRB1 alleles showing the most associated TCRs and HLA-C alleles the fewest. Linkage disequilibrium might explain the correlated functional status among segregating V segments, but an unknown experimental factor could not be ruled out. In the study, about 150 TCR beta chains were listed as associated with cytomegalovirus. Three of the identified cytomegalovirus-associated TCR beta chains were confirmed in vitro to be specific for cytomegalovirus antigens. Strong co-occurrence of HLA alleles, especially DR and DQ, made assigning TCR associations to individual alleles difficult. In a later genetic analysis, a missense DCLRE1C variant was associated with V-gene and J-gene trimming of TCR beta chains, and the association was replicated in an independent cohort. Only TCR beta chains were sequenced in this cohort, and the absence of alpha or paired-chain data limited detectable features. Several of the top co-occurrence clusters appeared to be linked to parvovirus B19, influenza, CMV and Epstein-Barr virus, according to a later analysis. In a later analysis, most CMV-associated TCR beta chains were found to appear HLA-restricted, with HLA associations seemingly driven largely by CMV exposure. HLA typing was unavailable for some donors at each locus, so association tests used only the typed subset. A later analysis associated about 16,000 TCR beta sequences with specific HLA alleles at a false discovery rate of 0.05. In a later analysis, HLA-associated TCR beta chains were found to be more clonally expanded and to have lower generation probabilities than equally common non-associated chains. The classifier was reported to diagnose cytomegalovirus status with high specificity and sensitivity in both the original cohort and the validation cohort. It was suggested by the authors that the approach could potentially be generalized to other disease states and immunological phenotypes. Compared with the roughly 700-donor mean, donors in an Asian-associated ancestry cluster had fewer N-insertions in productive TCRs, according to a later genetic analysis. A cluster of highly shared sequence variants was judged likely to be a technical artifact of the sequencing pipeline. Across donors, most TCR sequences were observed very rarely, whereas some public TCRs were present in many individuals. In an earlier analysis of some 540 of the donors, most TCR beta V segments appeared in productive rearrangements about 87% or about 30% of the time, broadly matching IMGT annotations.

Points on this clone: Its antigen has not been determined. No much larger clone exists at a distance of one base, and base qualities are not known.

The cohort was made up of 500 to 850 healthy bone marrow donors. At the time of sampling, every cohort member was nominally healthy, though immune exposures that went unrecorded were likely present. The donor tested CMV seronegative, placing the donor among the roughly 350 seronegative members of the cohort. Each donor provided a peripheral blood sample, and peripheral blood mononuclear cells were used for TCR beta sequencing. Genomic DNA was extracted from the blood cell samples with the Qiagen DNeasy Blood Extraction Kit. This sequence originates from a man in his thirties or forties in good health and CMV-seronegative. Input material: PBMCs.

For the CDR3, the sequence is CASSIKRSVSGNTIYF. The sequenced DNA is TGTGCCAGTAGTATTAAGAGGTCCGTCTCTGGAAACACCATATATTTT. The rearrangement combines TRBV19 with TRBJ1-3; there is no confident call for the D gene. Based on the germline V gene (reference sequence), the CDR1 and CDR2 sequences are LNHDA and SQIVND. At the junction V is shortened by 3 bases and J by 0 bases, with 12 bases in between. From its cysteine to its phenylalanine, the CDR3 spans 16 amino acids. The sequence is cut down to CDR3 DNA, 48 bases in frame from base 1.